Listed below are T cell receptor beta chains from one sample, sequenced in a study of blood T cell repertoires in COVID-19. Here immunoSEQ multiplex PCR was the method, and the copy in TCRdb shows in-frame clones only, minus some. The sample has about 73,000 clones; roughly 89% are singletons. Sequences were obtained from peripheral blood. All receptors come from an elderly man with acute or convalescent COVID-19. The CDR3 runs from the conserved cysteine through the conserved F or W. Fields, in order: J gene, clone size, V gene, D gene, CDR3 protein, CDR3 DNA. A D gene is named only where the DNA matches it firmly. Clone size is not always given. Where it is, it says once, few, many or a class for expanded clones.

TRBJ1-2 | . | TRBV29-1 | . | CSVDEEGYTF | TGCAGCGTTGATGAGGAGGGCTACACCTTC
TRBJ2-5 | once | TRBV2 | . | CARQGQETQYF | TGTGCCAGACAGGGCCAAGAGACCCAGTACTTC
TRBJ1-2 | . | TRBV5-5 | TRBD1 | CASREWTGGNGYTF | TGTGCCAGCAGAGAATGGACAGGGGGAAACGGCTACACCTTC
TRBJ1-1 | . | TRBV5-1 | . | CASTPAGRIAEAFF | TGCGCCAGCACCCCGGCGGGCAGGATCGCTGAAGCTTTCTTT
TRBJ2-7 | . | TRBV7-8 | TRBD1 | CASSEAPGTGKSYEQYF | TGTGCCAGCAGCGAAGCCCCCGGGACAGGGAAATCCTACGAGCAGTACTTC
TRBJ2-5 | . | TRBV3-1/TRBV3-2 | . | CASSQASVQETQYF | TGTGCCAGCAGCCAAGCCTCTGTTCAAGAGACCCAGTACTTC
TRBJ2-3 | once | TRBV15 | TRBD1 | CATSRDLAGGSDTQYF | TGTGCCACCAGCAGAGATCTTGCAGGGGGCTCAGATACGCAGTATTTT
TRBJ2-3 | . | TRBV5-1 | . | CASIAIPGDTQYF | TGCGCCAGCATCGCCATTCCGGGGGATACGCAGTATTTT
TRBJ1-2 | . | TRBV5-4 | . | CASSLGTATNYGYTF | TGTGCCAGCAGCTTGGGGACAGCCACAAACTATGGCTACACCTTC
TRBJ1-1 | once | TRBV11-1 | . | CASSLDGGANTEAFF | TGTGCCAGCAGCTTAGACGGGGGTGCGAACACTGAAGCTTTCTTT
TRBJ2-7 | . | TRBV21-1 | . | CASSKGRSQGAYEQYF | TGTGCCAGCAGCAAAGGTAGGAGTCAGGGGGCCTACGAGCAGTACTTC
TRBJ1-3 | . | TRBV2 | . | CASSEFTGTGNTIYF | TGTGCCAGCAGTGAATTTACAGGGACTGGAAACACCATATATTTT
TRBJ2-1 | few | TRBV6-2/TRBV6-3 | . | CASSSGSYNEQFF | TGTGCCAGCAGTTCGGGGTCCTACAATGAGCAGTTCTTC
TRBJ1-4 | . | TRBV5-1 | TRBD1 | CASSTGQGWEKLFF | TGCGCCAGCAGCACGGGACAGGGTTGGGAAAAACTGTTTTTT
TRBJ1-2 | once | TRBV6-2/TRBV6-3 | . | CASSLDSSYGYTF | TGTGCCAGCAGTTTGGACAGCTCCTATGGCTACACCTTC
TRBJ1-5 | . | TRBV19 | TRBD1 | CASSLGQGGNQPQHF | TGTGCCAGTAGTTTGGGACAGGGGGGCAATCAGCCCCAGCATTTT
TRBJ2-3 | . | TRBV6-6 | . | CASSYPSRQDTQYF | TGTGCCAGCAGTTACCCATCACGACAAGATACGCAGTATTTT
TRBJ2-1 | . | TRBV7-9 | . | CASSSAAASSYNEQFF | TGTGCCAGCAGCTCGGCGGCGGCGTCTTCCTACAATGAGCAGTTCTTC
TRBJ1-5 | . | TRBV10-3 | . | CAISGAFNQPQHF | TGTGCCATCAGTGGAGCTTTCAATCAGCCCCAGCATTTT
TRBJ2-1 | . | TRBV6-5 | . | CASSTRVNNEQFF | TGTGCCAGCAGTACGAGGGTTAACAATGAGCAGTTCTTC
TRBJ2-7 | . | TRBV25-1 | . | CASFFTGTDEQYF | TGTGCCAGCTTCTTCACAGGGACGGACGAGCAGTACTTC
TRBJ2-5 | . | TRBV5-1 | . | CASSPDREGETQYF | TGCGCCAGCAGCCCGGACAGGGAGGGAGAGACCCAGTACTTC
TRBJ1-2 | . | TRBV28 | . | CASKTETLANYGYTF | TGTGCCAGCAAGACAGAAACTTTAGCTAACTATGGCTACACCTTC
TRBJ1-3 | . | TRBV5-6 | . | CASSLVAAGNTIYF | TGTGCCAGCAGCTTGGTGGCTGCTGGAAACACCATATATTTT
TRBJ1-3 | . | TRBV20-1 | . | CSARLRNTIYF | TGCAGTGCCCGACTTAGAAACACCATATATTTT
TRBJ1-3 | . | TRBV9 | . | CASSVDSFSGNTIYF | TGTGCCAGCAGCGTAGACAGCTTCTCTGGAAACACCATATATTTT
TRBJ2-7 | . | TRBV2 | TRBD2 | CASSSRTSGDLMGEQYF | TGTGCCAGCAGTAGCCGGACTAGCGGGGACCTTATGGGAGAGCAGTACTTC
TRBJ2-7 | few | TRBV12-3/TRBV12-4 | . | CASTPGIGYEQYF | TGTGCCAGCACCCCAGGTATAGGATACGAGCAGTACTTC
TRBJ1-5 | . | TRBV2 | . | CASSVLGDNQPQHF | TGTGCCAGCAGTGTACTAGGTGACAATCAGCCCCAGCATTTT
TRBJ1-4 | . | TRBV5-1 | TRBD1 | CASSDGQGYEKLFF | TGCGCCAGCAGCGACGGACAGGGTTATGAAAAACTGTTTTTT
TRBJ1-5 | . | TRBV25-1 | . | CASSRGAVTRPQHF | TGTGCCAGCTCCCGTGGTGCCGTAACGCGGCCCCAGCATTTT
TRBJ2-5 | . | TRBV19 | TRBD1 | CASSSTGKETQYF | TGTGCCAGTAGTTCGACAGGGAAGGAGACCCAGTACTTC
TRBJ2-1 | . | TRBV7-2 | . | CASSLIYYNEQFF | TGTGCCAGCAGCTTAATATACTACAATGAGCAGTTCTTC
TRBJ2-3 | . | TRBV20-1 | TRBD2 | CSASLLAGGGDTQYF | TGCAGTGCTAGTCTTTTAGCGGGAGGGGGAGATACGCAGTATTTT
TRBJ2-5 | once | TRBV19 | . | CASSTREETQYF | TGTGCCAGTAGTACCAGGGAAGAGACCCAGTACTTC
TRBJ2-2 | . | TRBV27 | TRBD2 | CASSPGLANPGELFF | TGTGCCAGCAGTCCCGGACTAGCTAACCCCGGGGAGCTGTTTTTT
TRBJ2-7 | . | TRBV4-1 | . | CASSLSTGPPDEQYF | TGCGCCAGCAGCCTGTCGACAGGCCCCCCGGACGAGCAGTACTTC
TRBJ2-5 | once | TRBV5-1 | . | CASSFPMQETQYF | TGCGCCAGCAGCTTCCCAATGCAAGAGACCCAGTACTTC
TRBJ1-1 | . | TRBV4-2 | . | CASSQGFGRNTEAFF | TGTGCCAGCAGCCAAGGATTTGGCCGGAACACTGAAGCTTTCTTT
TRBJ1-1 | . | TRBV9 | . | CASTKKPGANTEAFF | TGTGCCAGCACCAAGAAACCAGGTGCGAACACTGAAGCTTTCTTT
TRBJ1-1 | . | TRBV6-5 | TRBD1 | CASRETGPNTEAFF | TGTGCCAGCAGAGAGACAGGGCCGAACACTGAAGCTTTCTTT
TRBJ2-3 | . | TRBV10-3 | . | CAISQGWTDTQYF | TGTGCCATCAGCCAGGGGTGGACAGATACGCAGTATTTT
TRBJ1-3 | once | TRBV5-6 | TRBD1 | CASSYSLRGASGNTIYF | TGTGCCAGCAGCTACTCCCTCAGGGGGGCGAGTGGAAACACCATATATTTT
TRBJ1-1 | . | TRBV2 | . | CASSRGQQNTEAFF | TGTGCCAGCAGTAGAGGGCAGCAGAACACTGAAGCTTTCTTT
TRBJ1-6 | . | TRBV12-2 | . | CADQIRGGRENSPLHF | TGTGCAGACCAAATTAGGGGTGGAAGGGAAAATTCACCCCTCCACTTT
TRBJ1-6 | . | TRBV30 | . | CAWSPGGDSPLHF | TGTGCCTGGAGCCCGGGGGGGGATTCACCCCTCCACTTT
TRBJ2-1 | . | TRBV5-1 | TRBD2 | CASSLGGSGTHNEQFF | TGCGCCAGCAGCTTGGGAGGTAGCGGGACACACAATGAGCAGTTCTTC
TRBJ2-7 | few | TRBV5-4 | TRBD1 | CASSPGQGLYEQYF | TGTGCCAGCAGCCCCGGACAGGGCCTCTACGAGCAGTACTTC
TRBJ1-2 | . | TRBV4-1 | . | CASSSGGGPRGYTF | TGCGCCAGCAGCAGCGGGGGGGGCCCACGGGGCTACACCTTC
TRBJ1-6 | . | TRBV2 | . | CASSRGNTYNSPLHF | TGTGCCAGCAGTCGGGGGAATACTTATAATTCACCCCTCCACTTT
TRBJ2-6 | . | TRBV14 | TRBD1 | CASSLGQAAWEANVLTF | TGTGCCAGCAGCCTGGGACAGGCGGCTTGGGAGGCCAACGTCCTGACTTTC